The clone carrying this TCR beta chain turned up a few times. Its matching antigen is unknown. A universal primer site was incorporated via template switching, and the cDNA contained unique molecular identifiers. TCRdb re-called the 5' RACE reads with MiXCR, one entry per CDR3 protein. The repertoire includes about 570,000 distinct CDR3 sequences, just under 10% of them detected once, and around 3% sits in the top ten. The data derive from a study of identical twins. General study points: A lower insertion count was a feature of abundant cord blood beta clonotypes, with no such feature in memory repertoires.

This CDR3 has 12 residues. Germline values: CDR1 KGHSH, CDR2 LQKENI. Deletions cut 2 bases from V and 7 bases from J, with 9 bases between. This sample was also put to use in a study of yellow fever vaccine responses in identical twins.

This chain joins TRBV18 and TRBJ2-7; no reliable D call. This clonotype originated in a woman aged 18-29 years in good health. The specimen sequenced was PBMCs. The CDR3 protein is CASSPVNGEQYF. The CDR3 DNA reads as TGTGCCAGCTCACCAGTGAATGGGGAGCAGTACTTC.